This T cell receptor (beta chain) stems from a study of tumor-infiltrating lymphocytes in primary liver carcinoma. Broader study findings: Left bulk and unsorted, the samples did not allow CD4+ and CD8+ repertoires to be compared. Tumors had a top-250-clone fraction that was significantly higher than blood (p = 0.039).

This CDR3 spans 15 amino acids. Germline CDR1 is SGHRS and CDR2 is YFSETQ. Blood RNA was derived from unsorted whole blood, and germline DNA was extracted too. In advance of surgery, around 4 milliliters of peripheral blood were collected. With around 490 ng total RNA as template and a constant-region primer, TCR beta cDNA was made. Three rounds of nested multiplex PCR with slightly modified ARM-PCR produced TCR beta libraries. TRBV1-TRBV30 forward primers paired with a C-beta reverse primer were used in the first two PCR rounds, which ran around 10 cycles each. TCRdb recomputed calls from the multiplex PCR reads with MiXCR, one row per CDR3 protein. This table has approximately 340,000 distinct CDR3 sequences, roughly two thirds appearing once. This clonotype has a handful of counts. Its antigen is as yet unknown. The junction does not match germline at one end; this may be a read error.

The V gene is TRBV5-1, the J gene TRBJ2-3; 7 bases line up with TRBD2. The specimen sequenced was peripheral blood. This sequence originates from a man aged 35 to 55 with primary liver carcinoma and hepatitis B virus infection. The CDR3 spells CASSLVRELTDAQYF. CDR3 bases: TGCGCCAGCAGCTTGGTGCGGGAGTTGACAGATGCGCAGTATTTT.